The text below deals with one TCR beta chain. Its antigen is currently not known. No much larger clonotype is one base removed from it; base qualities were not supplied. This entry is derived from a study of OX40 agonist ivuxolimab in advanced cancers. At the level of the whole study: Ivuxolimab, which targeted the costimulatory receptor OX40 (CD134), was an agonistic, fully human IgG2 monoclonal antibody. In the dose-escalation cohort, more than 75% of patients were male, and the mean age was roughly 60 years, with a range of about 20 to 90. Prior anti-PD-1, anti-PD-L1 or anti-CTLA-4 therapy was permitted, and 30% to 45% of dose-escalation patients had received checkpoint inhibitors. The paper describes the monotherapy dose-escalation part (N of about 47 patients) of the phase I trial of ivuxolimab. Partial responses occurred in three dose-escalation patients, of whom one had hepatocellular carcinoma and two had cutaneous melanoma. Intravenous ivuxolimab was administered to patients every 2 weeks at six dose levels: 0.01, 0.1, 0.3, 1.5, 3 and 10 mg/kg. Peripheral TCRbeta sequencing was intended to test whether TCR sequence diversity was altered and clonal T-cell expansion was caused by ivuxolimab. Among the approximately 50 dose-escalation patients, roughly 20 had hepatocellular carcinoma, approximately 15 melanoma, 9 renal cell carcinoma and 9 head and neck cancer.

The germline V gene gives CDR1 as SGHVS and CDR2 as FNYEAQ. V trim: 3 bases; J trim: 4 bases; unmatched bases: 4. The CDR3 spans 15 residues, from the cysteine through the phenylalanine. CDR3 DNA only is kept here, 45 bases in frame from base 1. What the research found in general, with its limitations: Low levels of normalized T-cell clonal expansion were also shown by some nonresponding patients. After ivuxolimab, expanded clones were on average more numerous among CD8+ T cells than among CD4+ T cells. In the 0.1-3.0 mg/kg groups, partial responders had among the lowest normalized peripheral clonal expansion, particularly in CD8+ T cells. The antigen specificity of the clonally expanded peripheral T cells was not determined. Clonal expansion of both CD4+ and CD8+ blood T cells was observed from baseline to week 6 at doses 0.1 to 3.0 mg/kg.

Genomic DNA was isolated from the sorted cells so that the TCRbeta CDR3 region could be sequenced. The immunoSEQ Assay was used for sequencing of TCRbeta CDR3 regions. This immuneACCESS table, as held by TCRdb, lists in-frame sequences with V and J called but not all clones. Of the missing ones, under half trace to an unresolved V gene in checked studies; the others have no known cause. The sample has over 40,000 clones on record, 84% of them singletons. The ten largest make up 3.5% to 5.5% of the sample. The trial excluded patients who had a history of autoimmune disease or who were on systemic immunosuppression. Peripheral blood for TCR sequencing was collected from all dose cohorts at baseline, on cycle 4 day 1, and on cycle 7 day 1. The samples were taken from a phase I, first-in-human, multicenter, open-label dose-escalation trial of ivuxolimab. The trial enrolled adults with locally advanced or metastatic head and neck squamous cell, hepatocellular, melanoma or renal cell carcinoma. Before TCR sequencing, CD4+ and CD8+ T cells were separately sorted from peripheral blood.

The chain is encoded by TRBV7-6 joined to TRBJ2-2; TRBD1 aligns with 8 central bases. The receptor's source is an adult with an advanced solid tumor such as melanoma, head and neck, liver or kidney cancer. The starting material was CD4+ or CD8+ T cells sorted from blood, obtained in a trial of the OX40 agonist ivuxolimab. The sequenced DNA: TGTGCCAGCAGCTTTCAGGGGGCGGTCACCGGGGAGCTGTTTTTT. This codes for CASSFQGAVTGELFF. The full variable domain, with segments outside the CDR3 supplied by the reference TRBV7-6 and TRBJ2-2 proteins, appears as GAGVSQSPRYKVTKRGQDVALRCDPISGHVSLYWYRQALGQGPEFLTYFNYEAQQDKSGLPNDRFSAERPEGSISTLTIQRTEQRDSAMYRCASSFQGAVTGELFFGEGSRLTVL.